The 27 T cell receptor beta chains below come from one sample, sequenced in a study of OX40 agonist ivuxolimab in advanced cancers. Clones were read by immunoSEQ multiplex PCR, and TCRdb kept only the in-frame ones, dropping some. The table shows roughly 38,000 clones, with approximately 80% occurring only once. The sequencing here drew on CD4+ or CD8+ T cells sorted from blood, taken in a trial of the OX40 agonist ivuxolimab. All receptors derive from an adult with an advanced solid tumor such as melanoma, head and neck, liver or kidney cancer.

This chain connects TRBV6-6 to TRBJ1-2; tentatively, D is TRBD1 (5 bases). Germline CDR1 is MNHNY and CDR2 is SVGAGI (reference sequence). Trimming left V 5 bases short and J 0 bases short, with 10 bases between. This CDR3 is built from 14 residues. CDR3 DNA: TGTGCCAGCAGTGGGACTCCCGCTAACTATGGCTACACCTTC. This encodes CASSGTPANYGYTF.

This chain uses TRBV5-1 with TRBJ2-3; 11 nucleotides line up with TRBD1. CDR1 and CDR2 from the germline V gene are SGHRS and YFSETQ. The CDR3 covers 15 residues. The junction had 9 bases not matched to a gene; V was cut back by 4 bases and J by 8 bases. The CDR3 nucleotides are TGCGCCAGCAGCCAAGGACAGGGGGCGAGGGGTACGCAGTATTTT. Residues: CASSQGQGARGTQYF.

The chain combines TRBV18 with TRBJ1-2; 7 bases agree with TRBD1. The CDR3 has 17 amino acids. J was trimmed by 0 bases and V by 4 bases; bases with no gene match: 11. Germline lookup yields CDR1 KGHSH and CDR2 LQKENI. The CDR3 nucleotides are TGTGCCAGCTCACAGCCGGGACAGCGAAAAACTAACTATGGCTACACCTTC. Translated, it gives CASSQPGQRKTNYGYTF. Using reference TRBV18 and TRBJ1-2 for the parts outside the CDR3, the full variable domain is NAGVMQNPRHLVRRRGQEARLRCSPMKGHSHVYWYRQLPEEGLKFMVYLQKENIIDESGMPKERFSAEFPKEGPSILRIQQVVRGDSAAYFCASSQPGQRKTNYGYTFGSGTRLTVV.

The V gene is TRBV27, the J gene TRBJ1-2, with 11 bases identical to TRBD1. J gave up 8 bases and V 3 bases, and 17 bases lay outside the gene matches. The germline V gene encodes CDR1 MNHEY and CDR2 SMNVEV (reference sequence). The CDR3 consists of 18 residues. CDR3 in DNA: TGTGCCAGCAGTTTTGTCGGACAGGGGGCAGGAGTTGCGCGGGGCTACACCTTC. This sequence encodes CASSFVGQGAGVARGYTF.

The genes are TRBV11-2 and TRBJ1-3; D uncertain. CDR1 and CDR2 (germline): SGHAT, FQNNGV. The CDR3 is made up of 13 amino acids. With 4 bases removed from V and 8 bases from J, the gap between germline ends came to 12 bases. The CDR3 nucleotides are TGTGCCAGCAGCTGGGCCGCGAGATACACCATATATTTT. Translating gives CASSWAARYTIYF.

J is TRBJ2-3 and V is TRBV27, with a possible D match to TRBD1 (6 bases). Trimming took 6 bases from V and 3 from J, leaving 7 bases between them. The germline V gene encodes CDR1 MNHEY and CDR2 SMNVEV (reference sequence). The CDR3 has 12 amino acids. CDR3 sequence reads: CASRQGTDTQYF. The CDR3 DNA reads TGTGCCAGCAGACAGGGTACAGATACGCAGTATTTT.

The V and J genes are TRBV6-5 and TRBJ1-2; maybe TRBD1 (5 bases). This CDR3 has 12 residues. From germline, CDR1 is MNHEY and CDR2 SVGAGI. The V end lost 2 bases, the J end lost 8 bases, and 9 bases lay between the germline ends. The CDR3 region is CASSYGGFGYTF. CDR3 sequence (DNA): TGTGCCAGCAGTTACGGGGGATTCGGCTACACCTTC.

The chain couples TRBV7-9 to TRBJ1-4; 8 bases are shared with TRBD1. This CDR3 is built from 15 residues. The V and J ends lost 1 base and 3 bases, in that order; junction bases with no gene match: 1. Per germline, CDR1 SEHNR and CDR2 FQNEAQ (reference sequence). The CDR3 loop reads CASSLEGQANEKLFF. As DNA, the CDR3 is TGTGCCAGCAGCTTAGAGGGACAGGCTAATGAAAAACTGTTTTTT.

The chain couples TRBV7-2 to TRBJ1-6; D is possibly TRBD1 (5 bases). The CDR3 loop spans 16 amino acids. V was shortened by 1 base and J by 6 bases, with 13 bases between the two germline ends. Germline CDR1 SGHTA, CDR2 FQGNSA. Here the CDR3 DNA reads TGTGCCAGCAGCTTAGTACCCGGGGGGACTAATTCACCCCTCCACTTT. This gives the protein CASSLVPGGTNSPLHF.

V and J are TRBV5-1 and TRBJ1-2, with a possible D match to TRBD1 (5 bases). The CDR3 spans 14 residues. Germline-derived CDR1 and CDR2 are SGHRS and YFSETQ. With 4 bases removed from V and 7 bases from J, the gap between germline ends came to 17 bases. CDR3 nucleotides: TGCGCCAGCAGCCGAGACATCAGGGAGCGTGGCTACACCTTC. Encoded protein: CASSRDIRERGYTF.

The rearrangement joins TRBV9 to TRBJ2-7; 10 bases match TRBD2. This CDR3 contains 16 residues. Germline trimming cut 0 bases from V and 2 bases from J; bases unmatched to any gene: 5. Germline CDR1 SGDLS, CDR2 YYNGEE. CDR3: CASSVGPSGGTYEQYF. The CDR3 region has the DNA TGTGCCAGCAGCGTAGGGCCTAGCGGGGGAACCTACGAGCAGTACTTC.

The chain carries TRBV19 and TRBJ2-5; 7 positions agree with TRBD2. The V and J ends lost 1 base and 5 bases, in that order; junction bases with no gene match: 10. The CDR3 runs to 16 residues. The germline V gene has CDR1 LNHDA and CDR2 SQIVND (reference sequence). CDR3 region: CASSIARLGEGETQYF. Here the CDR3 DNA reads TGTGCCAGTAGTATAGCGCGACTAGGGGAGGGGGAGACCCAGTACTTC.

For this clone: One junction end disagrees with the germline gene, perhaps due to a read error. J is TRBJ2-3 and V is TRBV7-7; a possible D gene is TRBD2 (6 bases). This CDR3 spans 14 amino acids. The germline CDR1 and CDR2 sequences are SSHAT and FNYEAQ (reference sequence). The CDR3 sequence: CASSLGGVTDTQYF. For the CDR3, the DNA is TGTGCTAGCAGCTTAGGCGGGGTAACAGATACGCAGTATTTT.

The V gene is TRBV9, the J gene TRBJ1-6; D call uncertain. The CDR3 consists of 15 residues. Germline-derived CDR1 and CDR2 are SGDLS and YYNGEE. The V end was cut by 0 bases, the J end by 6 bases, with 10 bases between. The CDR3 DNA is TGTGCCAGCAGCGTAGCCGGGGAGATTAATTCACCCCTCCACTTT. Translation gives CASSVAGEINSPLHF.

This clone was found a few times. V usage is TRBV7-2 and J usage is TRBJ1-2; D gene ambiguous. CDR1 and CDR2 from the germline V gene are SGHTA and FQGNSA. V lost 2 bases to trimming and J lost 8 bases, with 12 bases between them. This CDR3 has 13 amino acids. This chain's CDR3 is CASSLRRVRGYTF. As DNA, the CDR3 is TGTGCCAGCAGCTTACGCAGAGTTAGGGGCTACACCTTC.

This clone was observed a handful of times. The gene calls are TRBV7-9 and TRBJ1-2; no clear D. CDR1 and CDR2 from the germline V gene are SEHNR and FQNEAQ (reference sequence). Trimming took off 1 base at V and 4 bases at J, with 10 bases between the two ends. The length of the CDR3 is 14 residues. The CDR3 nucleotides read TGTGCCAGCAGCTTAGATGGCAGGTCCTATGGCTACACCTTC. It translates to CASSLDGRSYGYTF. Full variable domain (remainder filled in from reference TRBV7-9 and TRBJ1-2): DTGVSQNPRHKITKRGQNVTFRCDPISEHNRLYWYRQTLGQGPEFLTYFQNEAQLEKSRLLSDRFSAERPKGSFSTLEIQRTEQGDSAMYLCASSLDGRSYGYTFGSGTRLTVV.

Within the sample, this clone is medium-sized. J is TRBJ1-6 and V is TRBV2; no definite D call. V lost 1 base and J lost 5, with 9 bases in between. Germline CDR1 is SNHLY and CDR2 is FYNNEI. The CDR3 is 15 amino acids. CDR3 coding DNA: TGTGCCAGCAGTGAAGGGCAGTTAGATAATTCACCCCTCCACTTT. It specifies CASSEGQLDNSPLHF.

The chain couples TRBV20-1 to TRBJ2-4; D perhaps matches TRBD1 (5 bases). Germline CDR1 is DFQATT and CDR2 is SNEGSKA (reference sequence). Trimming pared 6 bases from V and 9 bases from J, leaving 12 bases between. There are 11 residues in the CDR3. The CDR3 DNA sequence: TGCAGTGCCCAGGGATCAGCCATTCAGTACTTC. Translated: CSAQGSAIQYF.

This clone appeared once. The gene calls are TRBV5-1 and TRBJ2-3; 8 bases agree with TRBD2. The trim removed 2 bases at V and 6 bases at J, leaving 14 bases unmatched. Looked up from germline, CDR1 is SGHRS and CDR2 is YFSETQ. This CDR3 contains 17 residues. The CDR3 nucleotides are TGCGCCAGCAGCTTAGGGTTTACGCGGGGGGAACGGGATACGCAGTATTTT. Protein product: CASSLGFTRGERDTQYF.

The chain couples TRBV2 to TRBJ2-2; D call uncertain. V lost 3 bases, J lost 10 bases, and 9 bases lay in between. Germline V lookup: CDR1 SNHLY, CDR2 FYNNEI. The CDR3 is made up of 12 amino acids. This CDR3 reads CASSDPIKELFF. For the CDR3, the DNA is TGTGCCAGCAGTGATCCGATAAAGGAGCTGTTTTTT.

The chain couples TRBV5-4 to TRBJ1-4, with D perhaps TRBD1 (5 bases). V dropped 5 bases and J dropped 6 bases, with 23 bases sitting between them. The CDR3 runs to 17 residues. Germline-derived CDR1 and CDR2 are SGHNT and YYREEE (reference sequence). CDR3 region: CASSSGTGRGSDEKLFF. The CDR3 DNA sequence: TGTGCCAGCAGTTCCGGGACCGGGAGAGGGTCAGATGAAAAACTGTTTTTT.

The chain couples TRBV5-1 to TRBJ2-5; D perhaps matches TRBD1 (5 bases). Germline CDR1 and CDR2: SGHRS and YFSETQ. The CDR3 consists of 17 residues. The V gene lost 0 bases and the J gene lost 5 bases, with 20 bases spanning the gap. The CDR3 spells CASSLDQGPIMWETQYF. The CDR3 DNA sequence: TGCGCCAGCAGCTTGGACCAGGGCCCTATAATGTGGGAGACCCAGTACTTC. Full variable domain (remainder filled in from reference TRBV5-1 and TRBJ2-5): KAGVTQTPRYLIKTRGQQVTLSCSPISGHRSVSWYQQTPGQGLQFLFEYFSETQRNKGNFPGRFSGRQFSNSRSEMNVSTLELGDSALYLCASSLDQGPIMWETQYFGPGTRLLVL.

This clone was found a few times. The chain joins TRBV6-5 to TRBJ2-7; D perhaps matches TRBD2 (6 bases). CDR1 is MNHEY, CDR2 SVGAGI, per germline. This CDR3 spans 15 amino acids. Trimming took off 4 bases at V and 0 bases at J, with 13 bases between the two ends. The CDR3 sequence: CASSSTQRASYEQYF. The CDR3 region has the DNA TGTGCCAGCAGTTCTACACAGCGGGCCTCCTACGAGCAGTACTTC.

Written as DNA, the CDR3 is TGTGCCAGCAGTGAAGCGCTCAGGGGAATCTATGGCTACACCTTC. Translation gives CASSEALRGIYGYTF. V gene TRBV6-1 combines with J gene TRBJ1-2, with TRBD1 as a possible D gene (6 bases). The CDR3 runs to 15 residues. V lost 0 bases and J 4 bases, leaving 12 bases between the germline ends. The germline CDR1 and CDR2 sequences are MNHNS and SASEGT.

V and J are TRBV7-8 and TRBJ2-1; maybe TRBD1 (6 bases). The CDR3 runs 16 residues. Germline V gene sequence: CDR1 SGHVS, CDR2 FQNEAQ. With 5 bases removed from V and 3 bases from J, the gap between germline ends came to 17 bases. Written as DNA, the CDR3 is TGTGCCAGCAGCATCTACGGGACATCTTACTACAATGAGCAGTTCTTC. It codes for CASSIYGTSYYNEQFF.

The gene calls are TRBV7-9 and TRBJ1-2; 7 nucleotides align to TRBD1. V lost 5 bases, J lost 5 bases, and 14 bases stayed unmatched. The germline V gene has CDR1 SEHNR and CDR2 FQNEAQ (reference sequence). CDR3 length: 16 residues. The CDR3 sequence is CASSLLGQGVIYGYTF. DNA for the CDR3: TGTGCCAGCAGCCTCCTGGGGCAGGGGGTGATATATGGCTACACCTTC. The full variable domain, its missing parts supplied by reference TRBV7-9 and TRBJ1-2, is DTGVSQNPRHKITKRGQNVTFRCDPISEHNRLYWYRQTLGQGPEFLTYFQNEAQLEKSRLLSDRFSAERPKGSFSTLEIQRTEQGDSAMYLCASSLLGQGVIYGYTFGSGTRLTVV.

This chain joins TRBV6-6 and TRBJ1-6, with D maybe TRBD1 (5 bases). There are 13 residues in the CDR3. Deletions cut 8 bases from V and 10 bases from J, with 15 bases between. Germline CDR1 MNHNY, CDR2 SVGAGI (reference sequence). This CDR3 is CASQGTSKSPLHF. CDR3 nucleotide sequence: TGTGCCAGCCAGGGAACTAGCAAATCACCCCTCCACTTT.